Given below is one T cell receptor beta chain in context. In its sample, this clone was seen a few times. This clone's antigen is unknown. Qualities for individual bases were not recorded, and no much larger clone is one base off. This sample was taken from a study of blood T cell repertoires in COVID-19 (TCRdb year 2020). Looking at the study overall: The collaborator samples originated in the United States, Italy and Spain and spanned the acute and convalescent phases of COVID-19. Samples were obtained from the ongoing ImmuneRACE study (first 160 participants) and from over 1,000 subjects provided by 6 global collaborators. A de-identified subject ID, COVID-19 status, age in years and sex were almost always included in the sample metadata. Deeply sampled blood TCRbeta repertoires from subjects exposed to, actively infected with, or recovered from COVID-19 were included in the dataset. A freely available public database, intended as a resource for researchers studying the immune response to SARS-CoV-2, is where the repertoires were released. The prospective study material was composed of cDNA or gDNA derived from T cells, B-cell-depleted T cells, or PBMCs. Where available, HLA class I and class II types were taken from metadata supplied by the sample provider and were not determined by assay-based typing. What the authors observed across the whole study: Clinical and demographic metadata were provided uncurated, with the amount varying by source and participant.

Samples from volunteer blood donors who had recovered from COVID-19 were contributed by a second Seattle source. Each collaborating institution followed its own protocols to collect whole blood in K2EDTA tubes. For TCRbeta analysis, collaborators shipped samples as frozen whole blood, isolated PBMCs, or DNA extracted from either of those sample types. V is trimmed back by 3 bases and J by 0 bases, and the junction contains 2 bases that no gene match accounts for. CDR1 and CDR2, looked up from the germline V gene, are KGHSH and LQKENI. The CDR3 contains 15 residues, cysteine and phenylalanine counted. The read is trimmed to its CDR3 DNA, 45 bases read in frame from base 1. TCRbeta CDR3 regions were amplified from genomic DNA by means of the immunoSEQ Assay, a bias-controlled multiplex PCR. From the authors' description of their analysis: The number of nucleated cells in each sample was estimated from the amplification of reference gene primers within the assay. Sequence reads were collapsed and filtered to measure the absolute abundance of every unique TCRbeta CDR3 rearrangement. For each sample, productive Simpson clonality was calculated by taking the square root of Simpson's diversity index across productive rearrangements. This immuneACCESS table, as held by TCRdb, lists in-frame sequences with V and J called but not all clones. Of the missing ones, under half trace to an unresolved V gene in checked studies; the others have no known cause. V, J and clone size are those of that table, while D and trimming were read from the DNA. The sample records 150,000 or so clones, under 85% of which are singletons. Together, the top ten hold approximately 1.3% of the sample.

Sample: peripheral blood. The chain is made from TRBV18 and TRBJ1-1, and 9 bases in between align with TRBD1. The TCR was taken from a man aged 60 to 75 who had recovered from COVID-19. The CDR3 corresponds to CASSPGQGLNTEAFF. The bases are TGTGCCAGCTCACCGGGACAGGGATTGAACACTGAAGCTTTCTTT.